This paragraph covers one T cell receptor (beta chain) sequence. This entry comes from a study of T-cell reconstitution after alpha-beta-depleted transplantation in children. Unique molecular identifiers featured in how the TCRbeta library was prepared. TCRdb used MiXCR to reprocess the PCR reads, holding one entry per CDR3 protein. The sample lists a few hundred thousand distinct CDR3 sequences, 9.7% occurring once. There are 16 residues in the CDR3. The V and J ends lost 3 bases and 4 bases respectively, with 18 bases between them. The germline gives CDR1 LGHDT, CDR2 YNNKEL (reference sequence). The chain has TRBV3-1 and TRBJ2-5; D assignment may be TRBD1 or TRBD2 (5 bases each). The source of this sequence is a human donor who donated a stem cell graft to a child with SCID. Sequenced here: PBMCs from the stem cell graft donor, sampled from the stem cell graft. The CDR3 coding sequence is TGTGCCAGCAGCCAGGCGCCGGGACGGTTACCAGAGACCCAGTACTTC. This codes for CASSQAPGRLPETQYF.